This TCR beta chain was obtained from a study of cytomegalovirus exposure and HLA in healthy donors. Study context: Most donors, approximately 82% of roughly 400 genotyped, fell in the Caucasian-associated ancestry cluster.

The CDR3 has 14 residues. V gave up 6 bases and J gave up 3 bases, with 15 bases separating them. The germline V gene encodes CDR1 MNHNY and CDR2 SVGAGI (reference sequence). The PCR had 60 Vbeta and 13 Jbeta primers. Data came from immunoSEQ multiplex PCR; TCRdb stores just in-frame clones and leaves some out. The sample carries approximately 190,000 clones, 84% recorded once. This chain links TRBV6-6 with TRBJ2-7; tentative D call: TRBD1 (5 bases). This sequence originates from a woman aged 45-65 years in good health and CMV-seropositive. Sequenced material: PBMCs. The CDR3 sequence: CASSPHQGGYEQYF. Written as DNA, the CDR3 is TGTGCCAGCAGCCCCCACCAGGGCGGCTACGAGCAGTACTTC.